This TCR beta chain is drawn from a study of OX40 agonist ivuxolimab in advanced cancers. Context from the whole study: Ivuxolimab was an agonistic, fully human IgG2 monoclonal antibody directed against OX40 (CD134), a costimulatory receptor. Peripheral TCRbeta sequencing was intended to test whether TCR sequence diversity was altered and clonal T-cell expansion was caused by ivuxolimab. Patients were allowed to have had prior anti-PD-1, anti-PD-L1 or anti-CTLA-4 therapy, and approximately 40% of the dose-escalation patients had previously received checkpoint inhibitors. Of the approximately 50 dose-escalation patients, hepatocellular carcinoma was present in around 20, melanoma in approximately 15, renal cell carcinoma in 9 and head and neck cancer in 9. Partial responses were achieved by three dose-escalation patients, of whom one had hepatocellular carcinoma and two had cutaneous melanoma. In the dose-escalation cohort, over 65% of patients were male, and the mean age was approximately 60 years, with a range of about 23 to 85. Intravenous ivuxolimab was administered to patients every 2 weeks at six dose levels: 0.01, 0.1, 0.3, 1.5, 3 and 10 mg/kg. The paper describes the monotherapy dose-escalation part (N = 52 patients) of the phase I trial of ivuxolimab.

Points the paper makes about the study in general: At doses from 0.1 to 3.0 mg/kg, clonal expansion was seen in both CD4+ and CD8+ blood T cells between baseline and week 6. The antigen specificity of the peripheral T cells that underwent clonal expansion was not determined. Low levels of normalized T-cell clonal expansion were also seen in some nonresponding patients. On average, CD8+ T cells showed more expanded clones than CD4+ T cells after ivuxolimab. In the 0.1-3.0 mg/kg groups, partial responders had among the lowest normalized peripheral clonal expansion, particularly in CD8+ T cells.

On this clone: No antigen is known for it. Per-base qualities were not stored, and no clone one base away is much larger.

The trial excluded patients who had a history of autoimmune disease or who were on systemic immunosuppression. Peripheral blood for TCR sequencing was collected from all dose cohorts at baseline, on cycle 4 day 1, and on cycle 7 day 1. Samples were obtained from an open-label, multicenter, first-in-human phase I dose-escalation trial of ivuxolimab. The trial enrolled adults with locally advanced or metastatic head and neck squamous cell, hepatocellular, melanoma or renal cell carcinoma. Before TCR sequencing, CD4+ and CD8+ T cells were separately sorted from peripheral blood. Genomic DNA was extracted from sorted cells for sequencing of the TCRbeta CDR3 region. TCRbeta CDR3 regions were sequenced using the immunoSEQ Assay. TCRdb holds this immuneACCESS table with in-frame rearrangements only. Some clones are missing; in checked studies, unresolved V genes explain under half, and the rest has no known cause. The sample table records about 68,000 clones; roughly 86% of these occur just once. The ten most abundant clones make up around 1.9% of the sample.

Deletion took 3 bases off V and 1 base off J, with a span of 12 bases between the germline ends. The germline V gene (reference sequence) sets CDR1 to LNHDA and CDR2 to SQIVND. The CDR3, from cysteine to phenylalanine, totals 15 residues. Left in the record is the CDR3 DNA by itself, 45 bases read in frame from the first base. This TCR derives from an adult with an advanced solid tumor such as melanoma, head and neck, liver or kidney cancer. This sample comprised CD4+ or CD8+ T cells sorted from blood, obtained in a trial of the OX40 agonist ivuxolimab. The rearranged segments are TRBV19 and TRBJ1-1, with TRBD1 as a weak D call on 6 bases. DNA sequence: TGTGCCAGTAGTATCGCGGGGGCTCGGAACACTGAAGCTTTCTTT. Its product reads: CASSIAGARNTEAFF.